This TCR beta chain was captured by sequencing in a study of T cell responses to AZD1222 COVID-19 vaccine. Study results and caveats: Sampling captured repertoires only after the peak T cell response. Dominant at 160-218 and 743-854, vaccine-associated CD4 TCRs also spanned spike. Vaccination with two AZD1222 doses was followed by a rise in Spike-specific TCR breadth and depth.

As concerns this clone: What it recognizes is unknown.

TCRdb keeps only in-frame clones here, not all; method: immunoSEQ multiplex PCR. The top ten clones hold about 3% of a sample with about 140,000 clones, about 91% of them seen once. The CDR3 is 15 residues long. V dropped 4 bases and J dropped 10 bases, with 19 bases sitting between them. In germline, CDR1 is MGHRA, CDR2 YSYEKL. This sequence originates from an adult in good health. The V gene is TRBV4-1, the J gene TRBJ1-4, with D unresolved. The material was peripheral blood, obtained on day 0 of AZD1222 vaccination. CDR3 coding DNA: TGCGCCAGCAGCCCGTTCGGCAGGAGAGAGCGAAAACTGTTTTTT. Encoded protein: CASSPFGRRERKLFF.